One and the same sample provided the 8 T cell receptor beta chains below, sequenced in a study of CD8+ T cells in alopecia areata. Extracted from the samples, RNA was reverse transcribed into cDNA to serve as the sequencing template. Clones were sequenced by immunoSEQ multiplex PCR, and TCRdb holds only the in-frame ones, with some missing. The repertoire has fewer than 110,000 clones, approximately 90% of them found once; the top ten carry 11%. The treatment: oral pan-JAK inhibitor, 5-10 mg twice daily. The material sequenced was CD8+ T cells sorted from blood, taken at week 34, from a patient treated with tofacitinib. These receptors came from a human donor with alopecia areata.

A single count supports this clone. V usage is TRBV25-1 and J usage is TRBJ2-1; D uncertain. CDR3 size: 11 residues. The V gene lost 4 bases and the J gene lost 9 bases, with 7 bases spanning the gap. The V gene's germline CDR1 is MGHDK and CDR2 SYGVNS. The CDR3 region is CASSVGSEQFF. Written as DNA, the CDR3 is TGTGCCAGCAGTGTCGGTAGTGAGCAGTTCTTC.

The genes are TRBV4-1 and TRBJ1-6; D not certain. There are 16 residues in the CDR3. The germline V gene has CDR1 MGHRA and CDR2 YSYEKL. V lost 4 bases to trimming and J lost 6 bases, with 16 bases between them. CDR3 nucleotides: TGCGCCAGCAGCCTCCGAACAGAGAGCCGTAATTCACCCCTCCACTTT. Translation gives CASSLRTESRNSPLHF.

The genes are TRBV6-1 and TRBJ1-1; D may be TRBD1 (6 bases). The V end was cut by 6 bases, the J end by 0 bases, with 14 bases between. The CDR3 has 15 residues. Germline CDR1 reads MNHNS; CDR2 reads SASEGT. CDR3 DNA sequence: TGTGCCAGCAGCTTATACAGGGAGGTGAACACTGAAGCTTTCTTT. Encoded protein: CASSLYREVNTEAFF.

The chain carries TRBV27 and TRBJ1-1; D is uncertain. V shed 5 bases and J shed 0 bases, with 7 bases lying between them. Germline V CDR1 and CDR2: MNHEY, SMNVEV (reference sequence). The CDR3 runs to 13 residues. DNA for the CDR3: TGTGCCAGCAGTCCTAGCATGAACACTGAAGCTTTCTTT. It encodes CASSPSMNTEAFF.

This sequence joins TRBV7-8 and TRBJ2-1; 15 bases line up with TRBD2. The germline gives CDR1 SGHVS, CDR2 FQNEAQ. J lost 1 base, V lost 2 bases, and 3 bases had no gene match. CDR3 length: 18 amino acids. CDR3 loop: CASSLPGTSGGSYNEQFF. CDR3 nucleotide sequence: TGTGCCAGCAGCTTACCCGGGACTAGCGGGGGGTCCTACAATGAGCAGTTCTTC.

The chain uses TRBV10-2 and TRBJ2-3, with D perhaps matching TRBD2 (6 bases). CDR3 size: 15 residues. V shed 6 bases and J shed 0 bases, with 13 bases lying between them. The germline CDR1 and CDR2 sequences are WSHSY and SAAADI. This CDR3 is CASSSRDLSTDTQYF. CDR3 DNA sequence: TGCGCCAGCAGCTCCCGGGACTTGAGCACAGATACGCAGTATTTT.

The V gene is TRBV29-1, the J gene TRBJ2-1, with TRBD1 matching over 7 bases. V trimming: 3 bases; J trimming: 8 bases; junction bases outside the gene matches: 10. The germline V gene has CDR1 SQVTM and CDR2 ANQGSEA. The CDR3 has 14 residues. CDR3 in amino acids: CSVDTGQRLDEQFF. In nucleotides, the CDR3 is TGCAGCGTTGATACGGGACAGAGGCTCGATGAGCAGTTCTTC.

This rearrangement joins TRBV14 to TRBJ2-7; no clear D. The CDR3 sequence is 16 residues long. Germline V gene sequence: CDR1 SGHDN, CDR2 FVKESK. Trimming took 0 bases from V and 3 from J, leaving 15 bases between them. The CDR3 protein is CASSQDWRGRSYEQYF. The CDR3 DNA reads TGTGCCAGCAGCCAAGACTGGAGAGGCCGAAGCTACGAGCAGTACTTC.